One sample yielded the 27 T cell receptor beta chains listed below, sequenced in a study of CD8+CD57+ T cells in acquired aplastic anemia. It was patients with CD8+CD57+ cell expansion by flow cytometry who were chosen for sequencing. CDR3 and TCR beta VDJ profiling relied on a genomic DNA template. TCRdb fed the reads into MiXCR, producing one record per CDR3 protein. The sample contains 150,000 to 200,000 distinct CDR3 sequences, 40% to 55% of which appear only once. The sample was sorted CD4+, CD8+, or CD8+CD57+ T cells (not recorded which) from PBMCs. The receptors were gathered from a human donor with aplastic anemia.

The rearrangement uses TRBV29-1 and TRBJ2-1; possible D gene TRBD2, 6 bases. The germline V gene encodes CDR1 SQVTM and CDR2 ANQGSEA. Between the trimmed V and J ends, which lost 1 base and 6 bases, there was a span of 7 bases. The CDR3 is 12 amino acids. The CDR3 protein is CSVEGDSNEQFF. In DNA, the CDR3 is TGCAGCGTTGAAGGGGACTCCAATGAGCAGTTCTTC.

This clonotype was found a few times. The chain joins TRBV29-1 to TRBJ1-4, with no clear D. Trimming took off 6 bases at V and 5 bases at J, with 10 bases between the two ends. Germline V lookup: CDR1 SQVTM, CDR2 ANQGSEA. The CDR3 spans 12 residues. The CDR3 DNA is TGCAGCGTACAGTTTCTCAATGAAAAACTGTTTTTT. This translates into CSVQFLNEKLFF. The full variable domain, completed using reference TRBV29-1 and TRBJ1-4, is SAVISQKPSRDICQRGTSLTIQCQVDSQVTMMFWYRQQPGQSLTLIATANQGSEATYESGFVIDKFPISRPNLTFSTLTVSNMSPEDSSIYLCSVQFLNEKLFFGSGTQLSVL.

CDR3 loop: CTTRTGGYTF. DNA of the CDR3: TGTACCACTAGGACCGGGGGCTACACCTTC. The J gene is TRBJ1-2, the V gene TRBV10-3; D is uncertain. The CDR3 covers 10 residues. The germline V gene has CDR1 ENHRY and CDR2 SYGVKD.

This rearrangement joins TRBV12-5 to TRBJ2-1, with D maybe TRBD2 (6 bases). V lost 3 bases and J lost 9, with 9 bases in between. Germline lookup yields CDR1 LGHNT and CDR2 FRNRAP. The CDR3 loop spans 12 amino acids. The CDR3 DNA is TGTGCTAGTGGTTTTGGAGGGAGTGAGCAGTTCTTC. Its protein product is CASGFGGSEQFF.

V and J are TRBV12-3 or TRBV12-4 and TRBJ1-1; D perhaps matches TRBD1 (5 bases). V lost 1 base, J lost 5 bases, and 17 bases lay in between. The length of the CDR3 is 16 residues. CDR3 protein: CASSLGTYRGGTEAFF. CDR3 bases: TGTGCCAGCAGTTTAGGGACTTACCGCGGGGGGACTGAAGCTTTCTTT.

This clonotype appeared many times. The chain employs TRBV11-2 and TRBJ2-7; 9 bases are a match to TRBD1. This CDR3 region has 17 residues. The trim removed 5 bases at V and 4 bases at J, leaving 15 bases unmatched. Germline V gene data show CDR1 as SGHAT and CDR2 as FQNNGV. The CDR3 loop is CASSTRTGAGAGYEQYF. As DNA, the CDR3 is TGTGCCAGCAGCACTCGGACAGGGGCGGGAGCAGGGTACGAGCAGTACTTC.

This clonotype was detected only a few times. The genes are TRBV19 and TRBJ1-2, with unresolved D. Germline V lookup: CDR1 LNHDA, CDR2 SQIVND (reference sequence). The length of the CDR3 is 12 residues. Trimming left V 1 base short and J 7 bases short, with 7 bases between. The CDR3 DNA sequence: TGTGCCAGTAGTATAGTGTCCGGTGGCTACACCTTC. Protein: CASSIVSGGYTF.

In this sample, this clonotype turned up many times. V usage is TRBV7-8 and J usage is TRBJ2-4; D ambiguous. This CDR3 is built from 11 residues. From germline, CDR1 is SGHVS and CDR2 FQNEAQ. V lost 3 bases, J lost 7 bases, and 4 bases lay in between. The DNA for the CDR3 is TGTGCCAGCAGCTTGGGGAACATTCAGTACTTC. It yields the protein CASSLGNIQYF.

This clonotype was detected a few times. CDR3 coding DNA: TGTGCCAGCAGCTTATCGTTCGCTTCACCCCTCCACTTT. This translates into CASSLSFASPLHF. This rearrangement joins TRBV7-6 to TRBJ1-6, with D uncertain. Germline V gene lookup returns CDR1 SGHVS and CDR2 FNYEAQ. V was shortened by 2 bases and J by 9 bases, with 8 bases between the two germline ends. The CDR3 covers 13 residues.

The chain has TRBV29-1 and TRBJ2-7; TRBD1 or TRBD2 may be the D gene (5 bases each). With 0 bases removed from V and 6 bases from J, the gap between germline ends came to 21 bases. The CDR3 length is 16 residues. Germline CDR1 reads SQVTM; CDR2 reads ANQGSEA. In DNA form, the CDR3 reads TGCAGCGTTGAAGACACATCTGATGGGGCGGGCGGCGAGCAGTACTTC. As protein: CSVEDTSDGAGGEQYF.

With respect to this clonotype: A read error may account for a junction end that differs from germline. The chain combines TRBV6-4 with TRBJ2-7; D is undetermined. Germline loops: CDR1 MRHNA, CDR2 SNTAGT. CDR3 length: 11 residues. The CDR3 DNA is TGTGCCAGCGGTCCCAACAAGGAGCAGTATTTC. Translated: CASGPNKEQYF.

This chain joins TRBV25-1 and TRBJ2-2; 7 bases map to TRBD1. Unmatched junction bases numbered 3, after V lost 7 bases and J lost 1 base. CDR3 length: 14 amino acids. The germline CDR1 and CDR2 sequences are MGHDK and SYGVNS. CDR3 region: CASTRTGNTGELFF. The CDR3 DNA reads TGTGCCAGCACTAGGACAGGGAACACCGGGGAGCTGTTTTTT.

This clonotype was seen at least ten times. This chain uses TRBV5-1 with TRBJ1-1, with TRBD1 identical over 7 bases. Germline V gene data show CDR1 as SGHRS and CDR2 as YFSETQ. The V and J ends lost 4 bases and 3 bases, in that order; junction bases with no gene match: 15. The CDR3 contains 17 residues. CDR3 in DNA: TGCGCCAGCAGCATTCGTTCACAGGGGTCGCTGGACACTGAAGCTTTCTTT. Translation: CASSIRSQGSLDTEAFF.

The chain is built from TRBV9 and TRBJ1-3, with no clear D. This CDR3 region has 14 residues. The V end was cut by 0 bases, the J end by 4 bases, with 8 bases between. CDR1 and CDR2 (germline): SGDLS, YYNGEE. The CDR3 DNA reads TGTGCCAGCAGCGTAGGGATTGTGGGAAACACCATATATTTT. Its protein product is CASSVGIVGNTIYF.

The CDR3 sequence: CSATAGTGTEQYF. The CDR3 DNA follows: TGCAGCGCCACAGCCGGGACAGGGACCGAGCAGTACTTC. V gene TRBV29-1 combines with J gene TRBJ2-7, with 9 bases identical to TRBD1. Germline V gene lookup returns CDR1 SQVTM and CDR2 ANQGSEA. The V gene end was trimmed by 7 bases and the J gene end by 6 bases; junction bases not matched to a gene: 10. This CDR3 region has 13 residues.

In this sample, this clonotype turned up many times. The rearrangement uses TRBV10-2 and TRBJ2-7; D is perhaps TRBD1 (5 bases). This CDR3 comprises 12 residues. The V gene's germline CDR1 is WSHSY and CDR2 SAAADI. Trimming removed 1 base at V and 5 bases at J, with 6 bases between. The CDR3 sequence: CASSELGDEQYF. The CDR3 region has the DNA TGCGCCAGCAGTGAGTTAGGGGACGAGCAGTACTTC.

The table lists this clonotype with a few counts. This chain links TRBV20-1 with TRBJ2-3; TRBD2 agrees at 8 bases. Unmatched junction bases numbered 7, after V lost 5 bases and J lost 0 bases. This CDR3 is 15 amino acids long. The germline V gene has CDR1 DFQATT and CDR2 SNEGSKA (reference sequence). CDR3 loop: CSAVPLADSTDTQYF. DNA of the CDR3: TGCAGTGCTGTTCCACTAGCGGATAGCACAGATACGCAGTATTTT.

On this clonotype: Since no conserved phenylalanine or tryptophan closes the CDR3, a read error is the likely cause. The chain's CDR3 is CASSSDRLSGDTIYS. CDR3 bases: TGTGCCAGCAGCTCCGACAGGCTCTCTGGAGACACCATATATTCT. This chain joins TRBV7-2 and TRBJ1-3; a weak D match, TRBD1 (6 bases). The CDR3 length is 15 residues. Per germline, CDR1 SGHTA and CDR2 FQGNSA.

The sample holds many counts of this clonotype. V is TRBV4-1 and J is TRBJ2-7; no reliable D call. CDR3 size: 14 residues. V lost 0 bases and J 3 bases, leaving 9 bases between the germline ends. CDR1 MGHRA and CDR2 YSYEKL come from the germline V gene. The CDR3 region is CASSQDRSDYEQYF. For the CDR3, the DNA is TGCGCCAGCAGCCAAGATCGGTCTGACTACGAGCAGTACTTC.

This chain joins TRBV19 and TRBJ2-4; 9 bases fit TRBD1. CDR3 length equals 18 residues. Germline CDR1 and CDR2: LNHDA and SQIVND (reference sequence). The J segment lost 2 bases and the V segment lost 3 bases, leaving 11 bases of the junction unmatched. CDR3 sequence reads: CASSMALGTGSSKNIQYF. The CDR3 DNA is TGTGCCAGTAGTATGGCTCTAGGGACAGGGAGTTCCAAAAACATTCAGTACTTC.

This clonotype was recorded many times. This CDR3 is CASSSRDRGTYEQYF. The CDR3, as DNA: TGTGCCAGCAGCTCCCGGGACAGGGGGACCTACGAGCAGTACTTC. This chain uses TRBV11-2 with TRBJ2-7, with 11 bases matching TRBD1. V gave up 4 bases and J gave up 2 bases; unmatched junction bases: 4. The CDR3 consists of 15 residues. Germline V gives CDR1 SGHAT, CDR2 FQNNGV.

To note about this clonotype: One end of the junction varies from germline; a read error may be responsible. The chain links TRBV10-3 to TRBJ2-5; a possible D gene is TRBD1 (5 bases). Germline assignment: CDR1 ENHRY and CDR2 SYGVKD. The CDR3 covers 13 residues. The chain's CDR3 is CASSDGSQGTQYF. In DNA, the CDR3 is TGTGCCAGCAGTGACGGTAGCCAGGGGACCCAGTACTTC.

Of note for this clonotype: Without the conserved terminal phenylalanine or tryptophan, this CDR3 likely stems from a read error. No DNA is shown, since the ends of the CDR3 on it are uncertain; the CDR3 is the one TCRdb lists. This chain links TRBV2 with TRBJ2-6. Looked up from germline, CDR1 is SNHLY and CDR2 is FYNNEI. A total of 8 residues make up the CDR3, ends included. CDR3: CASSLSWQ.

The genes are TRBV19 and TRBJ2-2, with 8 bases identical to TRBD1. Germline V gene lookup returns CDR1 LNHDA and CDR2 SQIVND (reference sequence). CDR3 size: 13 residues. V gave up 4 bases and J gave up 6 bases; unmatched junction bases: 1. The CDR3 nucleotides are TGTGCCAGTAGTACGACAGGGGCCGGGGAGCTGTTTTTT. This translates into CASSTTGAGELFF. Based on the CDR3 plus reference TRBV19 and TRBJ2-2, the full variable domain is DGGITQSPKYLFRKEGQNVTLSCEQNLNHDAMYWYRQDPGQGLRLIYYSQIVNDFQKGDIAEGYSVSREKKESFPLTVTSAQKNPTAFYLCASSTTGAGELFFGEGSRLTVL.

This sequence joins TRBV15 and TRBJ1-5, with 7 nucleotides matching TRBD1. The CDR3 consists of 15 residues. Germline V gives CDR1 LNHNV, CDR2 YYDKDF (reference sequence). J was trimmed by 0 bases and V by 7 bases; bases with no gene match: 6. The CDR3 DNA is TGTGCCACCAACCCGACAGGGAGTAGCAATCAGCCCCAGCATTTT. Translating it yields CATNPTGSSNQPQHF.

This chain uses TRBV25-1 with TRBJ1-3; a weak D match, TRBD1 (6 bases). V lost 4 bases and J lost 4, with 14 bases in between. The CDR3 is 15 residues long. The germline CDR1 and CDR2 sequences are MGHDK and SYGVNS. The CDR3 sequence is CASSANRASGNTIYF. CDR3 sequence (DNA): TGTGCCAGCAGTGCCAACAGGGCGTCGGGAAACACCATATATTTT. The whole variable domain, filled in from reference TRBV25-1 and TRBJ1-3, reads EADIYQTPRYLVIGTGKKITLECSQTMGHDKMYWYQQDPGMELHLIHYSYGVNSTEKGDLSSESTVSRIRTEHFPLTLESARPSHTSQYLCASSANRASGNTIYFGEGSWLTVV.

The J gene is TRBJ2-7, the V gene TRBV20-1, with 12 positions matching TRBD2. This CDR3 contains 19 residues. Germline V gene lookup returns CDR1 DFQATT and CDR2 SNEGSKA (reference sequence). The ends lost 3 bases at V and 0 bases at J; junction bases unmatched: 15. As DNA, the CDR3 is TGCAGTGCTAGCAGCAAACTTCCGGGACTAGCGGGTCCCTCCTACGAGCAGTACTTC. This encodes CSASSKLPGLAGPSYEQYF.